A single sample gave rise to the 18 T cell receptor beta chains below, sequenced in a study of CD8+ T cells in alopecia areata. RNA extraction and reverse transcription yielded cDNA as sequencing template. Data came from immunoSEQ multiplex PCR; TCRdb stores just in-frame clones and leaves some out. The sample has over 150,000 clones; roughly 61% are singletons. Treatment meaning: oral pan-JAK inhibitor, 5-10 mg twice daily. This material consisted of CD8+ T cells sorted from blood, taken at week 24, from a patient treated with tofacitinib. These receptors came from a human donor with alopecia areata.

The V gene is TRBV9, the J gene TRBJ2-7; 7 positions match TRBD2. V trimming: 4 bases; J trimming: 2 bases; junction bases outside the gene matches: 9. Germline CDR1 is SGDLS and CDR2 is YYNGEE. This CDR3 region has 15 residues. CDR3 in amino acids: CASSPKGRVPYEQYF. In DNA, the CDR3 is TGTGCCAGCAGCCCCAAGGGGAGGGTCCCCTACGAGCAGTACTTC.

The rearrangement joins TRBV29-1 to TRBJ1-2; D is uncertain. The germline V gene encodes CDR1 SQVTM and CDR2 ANQGSEA. Trimming left V 4 bases short and J 1 base short, with 7 bases between. The CDR3 sequence is 12 residues long. CDR3 sequence (DNA): TGCAGCGTTGCGATGCGTAACTATGGCTACACCTTC. Its protein is CSVAMRNYGYTF.

This clone was observed once. The chain uses TRBV5-1 and TRBJ2-7; D is perhaps TRBD1 (5 bases). The CDR3 is made up of 14 amino acids. V was clipped by 0 bases and J by 5 bases, with 12 bases between them. Germline assignment: CDR1 SGHRS and CDR2 YFSETQ. The CDR3 protein is CASSLARWGDEQYF. The CDR3 DNA is TGCGCCAGCAGCTTGGCCAGGTGGGGCGACGAGCAGTACTTC.

This clone was observed a few times. V gene TRBV11-2 combines with J gene TRBJ2-7, with unresolved D. Germline CDR1 SGHAT, CDR2 FQNNGV. The CDR3 contains 11 residues. Trimming shortened V by 4 bases and J by 2 bases, and 3 bases separated the two germline ends. The CDR3 here is CASSSAYEQYF. The CDR3 coding sequence is TGTGCCAGCAGCTCTGCCTACGAGCAGTACTTC.

This chain connects TRBV7-8 to TRBJ2-7; possibly TRBD1 for D (6 bases). Trimming cost V 4 bases and J 6 bases, with 10 bases left between them. Germline lookup yields CDR1 SGHVS and CDR2 FQNEAQ. CDR3 length equals 12 residues. CDR3 sequence: CASSYPRGEQYF. CDR3 DNA sequence: TGTGCCAGCAGCTACCCCAGGGGCGAGCAGTACTTC.

The rearrangement links TRBV11-3 to TRBJ2-7, with TRBD1 matching over 8 bases. CDR1 and CDR2 from the germline V gene are SGHNT and YENEEA. With 2 bases clipped from V and 0 bases from J, the junction kept 9 bases outside the gene matches. The CDR3 consists of 17 residues. This CDR3 is CASSLLGTGAFSYEQYF. The CDR3 bases are TGTGCCAGCAGCTTACTCGGGACAGGAGCCTTCTCCTACGAGCAGTACTTC.

The genes are TRBV13 and TRBJ2-3, with TRBD2 identical over 12 bases. CDR1 PRHDT and CDR2 FYEKMQ come from the germline V gene (reference sequence). This CDR3 has 18 residues. The ends lost 6 bases at V and 1 base at J; junction bases unmatched: 11. The CDR3 is CASRDTSGGTNRTDTQYF. In nucleotides, the CDR3 is TGTGCCAGCAGGGACACTAGCGGGGGGACTAATCGCACAGATACGCAGTATTTT.

This chain uses TRBV19 with TRBJ2-1, with a possible D match to TRBD2 (5 bases). Per germline, CDR1 LNHDA and CDR2 SQIVND (reference sequence). Deletions cut 3 bases from V and 5 bases from J, with 11 bases between. The CDR3 covers 14 residues. CDR3 in amino acids: CASSIATTNNEQFF. For the CDR3, the DNA is TGTGCCAGTAGTATCGCGACTACAAACAATGAGCAGTTCTTC.

The chain carries TRBV7-9 and TRBJ1-4; D remains ambiguous. The CDR3 consists of 14 residues. V was clipped by 4 bases and J by 5 bases, with 11 bases between them. The V gene's germline CDR1 is SEHNR and CDR2 FQNEAQ (reference sequence). Here the CDR3 DNA reads TGTGCCAGCAGCTCAGGCGGACGAAATGAAAAACTGTTTTTT. It codes for CASSSGGRNEKLFF.

This chain uses TRBV30 with TRBJ2-1; D possibly matches TRBD1 or TRBD2 (6 bases each). CDR1 is GTSNPN and CDR2 is SVGIG in the germline V gene (reference sequence). Trimming removed 0 bases at V and 4 bases at J, with 13 bases between. The CDR3 runs 15 residues. CDR3 sequence reads: CAWSVRRGPYNEQFF. The CDR3 coding sequence is TGTGCCTGGAGTGTGAGACGGGGGCCGTACAATGAGCAGTTCTTC.

This chain joins TRBV7-9 and TRBJ2-5; weak D call: TRBD1 (6 bases). The CDR3 is made up of 17 amino acids. Germline V lookup: CDR1 SEHNR, CDR2 FQNEAQ (reference sequence). The V end was cut by 5 bases, the J end by 5 bases, with 24 bases between. The CDR3 coding sequence is TGTGCCAGCAGCCCACAAGGGACACCAGAGGGGCGCGAGACCCAGTACTTC. As protein: CASSPQGTPEGRETQYF.

The CDR3 protein is CASSSPNTKETQYF. The CDR3 nucleotides read TGTGCCAGCAGTTCCCCAAACACAAAAGAGACCCAGTACTTC. The genes are TRBV27 and TRBJ2-5; D is ambiguous. CDR3 length: 14 residues. V lost 4 bases to trimming and J lost 3 bases, with 12 bases between them. Germline assignment: CDR1 MNHEY and CDR2 SMNVEV (reference sequence).

This rearrangement joins TRBV5-1 to TRBJ1-2, with 9 bases identical to TRBD1. Germline lookup yields CDR1 SGHRS and CDR2 YFSETQ. The CDR3 covers 14 residues. V gave up 4 bases and J gave up 4 bases; unmatched junction bases: 5. The CDR3 DNA follows: TGCGCCAGCAGCGTGGACAGGGGATCCTATGGCTACACCTTC. Encoded protein: CASSVDRGSYGYTF.

The gene calls are TRBV15 and TRBJ1-2, with D unclear. With 0 bases removed from V and 4 bases from J, the gap between germline ends came to 6 bases. Germline CDR1 reads LNHNV; CDR2 reads YYDKDF (reference sequence). The CDR3 loop spans 13 amino acids. The CDR3 DNA sequence: TGTGCCACCAGCAGAGAGCCAGTCTATGGCTACACCTTC. This encodes CATSREPVYGYTF.

The chain carries TRBV5-6 and TRBJ2-7, with TRBD2 identical over 7 bases. Germline CDR1 SGHDT, CDR2 YYEEEE. The CDR3 is 15 amino acids. The trim removed 7 bases at V and 2 bases at J, leaving 12 bases unmatched. The CDR3 coding sequence is TGTGCCAGCGGCAAATCGGGGGGATTTACCTACGAGCAGTACTTC. Protein product: CASGKSGGFTYEQYF.

This chain uses TRBV13 with TRBJ2-7, with D perhaps matching TRBD2 (6 bases). The germline CDR1 and CDR2 sequences are PRHDT and FYEKMQ (reference sequence). This CDR3 comprises 11 residues. The V and J ends lost 5 bases and 7 bases respectively, with 9 bases between them. The CDR3: CASSHRGEQYF. The CDR3 region has the DNA TGTGCCAGCAGCCACCGGGGGGAGCAGTACTTC.

The DNA of the CDR3 is TGTGCCAGCGCAACCAAAGACAGGGAGGGGAACACTGAAGCTTTCTTT. This encodes CASATKDREGNTEAFF. The chain joins TRBV7-9 to TRBJ1-1, with 7 bases that match TRBD1. The germline V gene has CDR1 SEHNR and CDR2 FQNEAQ (reference sequence). The CDR3 extends over 16 amino acids. V lost 8 bases, J lost 1 base, and 13 bases stayed unmatched.

This sequence joins TRBV30 and TRBJ2-2; 7 bases agree with TRBD1. CDR3 size: 16 residues. V dropped 5 bases and J dropped 1; count of bases not matched to a gene: 10. Germline loops: CDR1 GTSNPN, CDR2 SVGIG (reference sequence). The CDR3 here is CAWGDPGQLNTGELFF. The CDR3 bases are TGTGCCTGGGGGGATCCGGGACAGCTGAACACCGGGGAGCTGTTTTTT.